This paragraph covers one T cell receptor beta chain sequence. Germline CDR1 reads LGHDT; CDR2 reads YNNKEL (reference sequence). The CDR3 contains 15 residues. Losses at the gene ends were 7 bases for V and 5 bases for J; bases not matched to a gene: 9. This sample is drawn from a study of blood T cell repertoires in COVID-19. Study at large: T cells, B-cell-depleted T cells, or PBMCs supplied cDNA or gDNA.

Here immunoSEQ multiplex PCR was the method, and the copy in TCRdb shows in-frame clones only, minus some. The data show about 250,000 clones, 88% seen once. The sequencing sample was made of peripheral blood. The sequence derives from a man at least 80 years old with acute or convalescent COVID-19. The gene calls are TRBV3-1 (or the pseudogene TRBV3-2) and TRBJ2-2; 8 bases fit TRBD2. The CDR3: CASKSTSGSTGELFF. In nucleotides, the CDR3 is TGTGCCAGCAAATCAACTAGCGGTTCTACCGGGGAGCTGTTTTTT.